This TCR beta chain appears in the sequencing data of a study of T cells after posttransplantation cyclophosphamide. Study-wide results and caveats: Donor CD8+ memory clones often dominated recipient blood repertoires at later times. Recipient CMV seropositivity and CMV reactivation strongly tracked TRB clonality. Skin or GI-infiltrating T cells shared few TRB sequences with blood.

In regard to this clone: What it binds is unknown.

The data were produced by immunoSEQ multiplex PCR, yet TCRdb's version contains in-frame clones alone and is incomplete. The sample lists approximately 23,000 clones, 86% occurring once. This TCR derives from a woman between 55 and 75 years old with a blood cancer, CMV-positive, and with a related stem cell donor. Sequencing was performed on PBMCs.

The CDR3 is CASSFRGQGDYEQYF. The CDR3 region has the DNA TGTGCCAGCAGCTTCCGGGGACAGGGGGATTACGAGCAGTACTTC. This chain connects TRBV11-2 to TRBJ2-7; 11 positions match TRBD1. Trimming at V came to 3 bases and at J to 4 bases, leaving 5 bases not matched to a gene. CDR3 size: 15 residues. Germline CDR1 reads SGHAT; CDR2 reads FQNNGV.